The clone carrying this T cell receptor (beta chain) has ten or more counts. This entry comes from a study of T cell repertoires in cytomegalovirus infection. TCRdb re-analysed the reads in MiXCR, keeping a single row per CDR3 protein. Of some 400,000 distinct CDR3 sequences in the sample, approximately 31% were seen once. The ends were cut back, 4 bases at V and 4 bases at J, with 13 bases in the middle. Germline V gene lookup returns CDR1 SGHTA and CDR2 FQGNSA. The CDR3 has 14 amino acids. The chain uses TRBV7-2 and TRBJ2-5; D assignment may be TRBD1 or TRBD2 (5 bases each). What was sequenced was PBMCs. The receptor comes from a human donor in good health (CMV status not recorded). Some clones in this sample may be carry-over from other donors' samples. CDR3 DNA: TGTGCCAGCAGCTCCCGGACACGGGGAGAGACCCAGTACTTC. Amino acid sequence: CASSSRTRGETQYF.